This T cell receptor beta chain was documented in a study of CXCR3-negative and CXCR3-positive naive CD8 T cells. Germline CDR1 and CDR2: SGHVS and FNYEAQ. This CDR3 is 15 amino acids long. General study findings and limits: Diversity in memory CD8+ cells fell much lower than the comparably high levels seen in both naive subsets. Expression of CXCR3 was partially reduced after cryopreservation, and fresh PBMCs were used in most assays. Researchers reported similar TRBV-TRBJ usage in naive CXCR3-negative and CXCR3-positive cells, though memory differed.

Comment on this clonotype: The antigen remains undetermined.

UMI-labeled TRB cDNA libraries were prepared by 5' RACE. Using the 5' RACE reads, TCRdb records one entry per CDR3 protein without DNA. This repertoire includes approximately 38,000 distinct CDR3 sequences. This chain joins TRBV7-6 and TRBJ2-1; TCRdb's assignment of TRBD1 cannot be checked, as there is no DNA. The clonotype comes from a human donor in good health. Some clones in this sample may be carry-over from other donors' samples. The source material was memory CD8+ T cells from blood. The CDR3 sequence is CASSLRGDTYNEQFF.